This paragraph covers one TCR beta chain sequence. Per germline, CDR1 SEHNR and CDR2 FQNEAQ (reference sequence). The CDR3 loop spans 15 amino acids. J lost 6 bases, V lost 2 bases, and 2 bases had no gene match. The sample originates from a study of blood T cell repertoires in COVID-19. The method was immunoSEQ multiplex PCR; TCRdb's version includes in-frame clones alone and lacks a portion of them. The data contain approximately 500,000 clones, approximately 87% of them singletons. The chain recombines TRBV7-9 with TRBJ2-1; 12 nucleotides match TRBD2. This sequence was found in a woman aged 40-49 years who had recovered from COVID-19. The sequencing sample was made of PBMCs or T cells enriched from blood (not recorded which). The CDR3 nucleotides are TGTGCCAGCAGCTTACCTAGCGGGAGGGCCAATGAGCAGTTCTTC. Translation gives CASSLPSGRANEQFF.